Listed here are 13 T cell receptor beta chains from one sample, sequenced in a study of T cells in women clearing cervical HPV infection. Clones were read by immunoSEQ multiplex PCR, and TCRdb kept only the in-frame ones, dropping some. This table lists some 30,000 clones. What was sequenced was blood buffy coat. The source is a woman aged 18-70 years with a cervical HPV16 infection that either progressed to CIN3+ or cleared (not recorded which).

Turning to this clone: The read falls 3 residues short of the CDR3 end, and the missing part is taken from the germline J gene. This chain links TRBV19 with TRBJ2-4, with D possibly matching TRBD2 (5 bases). In germline, CDR1 is LNHDA, CDR2 SQIVND (reference sequence). The CDR3 has 15 residues. The CDR3 is CASSIGGQTNYGQYF. The DNA read from the CDR3 is TGTGCCAGTAGTATAGGAGGGCAGACTAACTATGGT.

Comment on this clone: Sequencing ends 3 residues short of the CDR3 end; the germline J gene provides the rest. The chain has TRBV19 and TRBJ2-5; 9 bases fit TRBD1. This CDR3 region has 14 residues. V was clipped by 7 bases and J by 1 base; unmatched bases: 4. Germline values: CDR1 LNHDA, CDR2 SQIVND (reference sequence). The sequenced CDR3 bases are TGTGCCAGTACCTCGGACAGGGGCCAAGAGACC. Protein: CASTSDRGQET. From start to end, the CDR3 is CASTSDRGQETQYF.

As for this clone: The DNA ends 3 residues before the CDR3 does, and the rest of the CDR3 is filled in from the germline J gene. The chain links TRBV15 to TRBJ1-6, with a weak D call TRBD1 (5 bases). This CDR3 comprises 13 residues. The V end lost 5 bases, the J end lost 9 bases, and 11 bases lay between the germline ends. The germline gives CDR1 LNHNV, CDR2 YYDKDF (reference sequence). The sequenced CDR3 bases are TGTGCCACCAGCGGTGCGGGACTTTCACCC. Protein: CATSGAGLSP. The whole CDR3 sequence is CATSGAGLSPLHF.

About this clone itself: The read is 3 residues too short to cover the CDR3 end, so that end is filled in from the germline J gene. The J gene is TRBJ2-3, the V gene TRBV19, with D tentatively TRBD2 (5 bases). The CDR3 covers 15 residues. Per the germline V gene, CDR1 is LNHDA and CDR2 is SQIVND (reference sequence). Trimming removed 5 bases at V and 3 bases at J, with 15 bases between. The CDR3 region is CASSPTPTRTDTQYF. The sequenced part of the CDR3 DNA is TGTGCCAGTAGTCCCACCCCCACTAGGACAGATACG.

Regarding this clone: The CDR3 end falls 3 residues outside the read, so it is completed with the germline J gene. The chain is built from TRBV30 and TRBJ2-7; D gene unclear. The V and J ends lost 1 base and 4 bases respectively, with 5 bases between them. Germline lookup yields CDR1 GTSNPN and CDR2 SVGIG (reference sequence). The CDR3 covers 11 residues. The CDR3 loop is CAWSGQYEQYF. Incomplete CDR3 DNA: TGTGCCTGGAGTGGGCAGTACGAG.

With regard to this clone: The read is 3 residues too short to cover the CDR3 end, so that end is filled in from the germline J gene. The chain has TRBV2 and TRBJ2-1; perhaps TRBD2 as D (5 bases). This CDR3 has 12 residues. Per the germline V gene, CDR1 is SNHLY and CDR2 is FYNNEI. Trimming took 1 base from V and 9 from J, leaving 7 bases between them. The covered CDR3 bases are TGTGCCAGCAGTGAAGGGCGGGTTGAG. Its translation: CASSEGRVE. From start to end, the CDR3 is CASSEGRVEQFF.

As for this clone: The read comes to an end 3 residues before the CDR3 does, leaving the germline J gene to fill in the end. The rearrangement uses TRBV20-1 and TRBJ2-3; possibly TRBD2 for D (6 bases). The CDR3 length is 13 residues. Germline V gene sequence: CDR1 DFQATT, CDR2 SNEGSKA (reference sequence). CDR3 bases read: TGCAGTGCTAGGGGGGGTATTGATCAGCCG. Translating gives CSARGGIDQP. The CDR3 in full is CSARGGIDQPQYF.

Comments on this clone: The CDR3 goes on 3 residues after the read ends, and that part is filled in from the germline J gene. The chain has TRBV6-2 or TRBV6-3 and TRBJ2-1; 9 nucleotides line up with TRBD1. The V segment lost 6 bases and the J segment 7 bases; nucleotides outside the gene matches: 10. CDR1 and CDR2 from the germline V gene are MNHEY and SVGEGT. The CDR3 is 15 amino acids. The CDR3 spells CASSIPGQGVNEQFF. The sequenced part of the CDR3 DNA is TGTGCCAGCAGCATTCCGGGACAGGGCGTAAATGAG.

Points on this clone: The missing CDR3 end, 3 residues past where the read stops, is filled in from the germline J gene. The J gene is TRBJ1-2, the V gene TRBV19; no clear D gene. The CDR3 has 15 amino acids. Germline V CDR1 and CDR2: LNHDA, SQIVND (reference sequence). The CDR3 here is CASSMRRQGYNDYTF. The sequenced CDR3 bases are TGTGCCAGTAGTATGCGCAGACAAGGTTACAATGAC.

A note on this clone: The read is 3 residues too short to cover the CDR3 end, so that end is filled in from the germline J gene. The chain combines TRBV20-1 with TRBJ2-7; possible D gene TRBD2, 5 bases. CDR3 length: 14 amino acids. The V and J ends lost 6 bases and 0 bases respectively, with 15 bases between them. Germline CDR1 reads DFQATT; CDR2 reads SNEGSKA (reference sequence). The sequenced CDR3 bases are TGCAGTGCCCAGGTAGGACTCACCTCCTACGAG. Translating it yields CSAQVGLTSYE. The whole CDR3 protein reads CSAQVGLTSYEQYF.

Note on this clone: Coverage ceases 3 residues before the CDR3 finishes, and the germline J gene fills in the end. The chain joins TRBV7-3 to TRBJ2-3; D possibly corresponds to TRBD2 (6 bases). Germline assignment: CDR1 SGHTA and CDR2 FQGTGA. The CDR3 has 13 residues. The sequenced part of the CDR3 DNA is TGTGCCAGCAGCTTCGCGCGGGGCGAGACG. Amino acid sequence: CASSFARGET. The CDR3 as a whole reads CASSFARGETQYF. The whole variable domain, remainder taken from reference TRBV7-3 and TRBJ2-3, is GAGVSQTPSNKVTEKGKYVELRCDPISGHTALYWYRQSLGQGPEFLIYFQGTGAADDSGLPNDRFFAVRPEGSVSTLKIQRTERGDSAVYLCASSFARGETQYFGPGTRLTVL.

Notes on this clone: The sequence runs out 3 residues before the end of the CDR3; the remainder is reconstructed from the germline J gene. The identical CDR3 is also encoded by other nucleotide sequences in the sample. The chain joins TRBV7-7 to TRBJ1-1; D is ambiguous. The CDR3 length is 14 residues. In germline, CDR1 is SSHAT, CDR2 FNYEAQ (reference sequence). The CDR3 bases that were read are TGTGCCAGCAGCTTTAGAGCTGGTGCGGAGACA. This codes for CASSFRAGAET. The entire CDR3 protein reads CASSFRAGAETAFF.

Regarding this clone: Read data end 3 residues before the CDR3 end; the end is taken from the germline J gene. The rearrangement uses TRBV28 and TRBJ2-5; the D gene is possibly TRBD1 (5 bases). V was pared by 7 bases and J by 2 bases, with 14 bases between. The germline V gene has CDR1 MDHEN and CDR2 SYDVKM. The CDR3 is 14 residues long. CDR3 bases read: TGTGCCAGCAAGGGGATGACTCTGCAAGAGACC. Its translation is CASKGMTLQET. The whole CDR3 is CASKGMTLQETQYF.